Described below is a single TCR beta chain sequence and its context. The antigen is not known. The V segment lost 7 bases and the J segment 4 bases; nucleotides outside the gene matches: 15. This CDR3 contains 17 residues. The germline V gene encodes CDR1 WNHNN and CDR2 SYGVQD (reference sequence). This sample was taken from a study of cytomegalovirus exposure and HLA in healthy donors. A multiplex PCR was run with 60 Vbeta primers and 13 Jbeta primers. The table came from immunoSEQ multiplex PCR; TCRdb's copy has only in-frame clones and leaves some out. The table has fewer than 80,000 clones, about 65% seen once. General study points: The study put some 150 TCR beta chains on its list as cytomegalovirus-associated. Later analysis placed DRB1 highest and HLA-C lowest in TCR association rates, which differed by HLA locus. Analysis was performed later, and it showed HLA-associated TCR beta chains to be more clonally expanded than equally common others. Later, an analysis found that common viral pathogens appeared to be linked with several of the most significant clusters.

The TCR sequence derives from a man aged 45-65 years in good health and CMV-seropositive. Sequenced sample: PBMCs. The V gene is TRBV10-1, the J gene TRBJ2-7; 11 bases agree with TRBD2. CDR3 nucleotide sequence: TGCGCCAGCAACCAACTGGGGGGACTAGCGGAGAGATACGAGCAGTACTTC. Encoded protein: CASNQLGGLAERYEQYF.